This T cell receptor (beta chain) stems from a study of cytomegalovirus exposure and HLA in healthy donors. Study information: Of all 400 or so donors who were genotyped, about 84% belonged to the Caucasian-associated ancestry cluster. Study-wide findings and caveats: There were several of the most significant clusters that appeared linked to common viral pathogens in a later analysis.

PCR involved 60 Vbeta and 13 Jbeta primers. Assay: immunoSEQ multiplex PCR; the TCRdb copy retains only in-frame clones and omits some. The repertoire holds roughly 80,000 clones, around 72% seen once, with about 15% in the top ten. In regard to this clone: Its antigen is as yet unknown.

The sequencing input was PBMCs. This sequence originates from a woman aged 40 to 50 in good health and CMV-seropositive.

Here the CDR3 DNA reads TGCAGCATGCGGGACAGCCACAATCAGCCCCAGCATTTT. Translation: CSMRDSHNQPQHF. V and J are TRBV29-1 and TRBJ1-5, with TRBD1 matching over 7 bases. Germline lookup yields CDR1 SQVTM and CDR2 ANQGSEA. CDR3 length equals 13 residues. V gave up 8 bases and J gave up 3 bases; unmatched junction bases: 7.